The clone carrying this TCR beta chain appeared a single time. Its antigen is currently unknown. The Oncomine TCR Beta short-read assay generated sequence data from the DNA of cultured CD4+ T cells. The template was genomic DNA from cultured CD4+ T cells. TCRdb itself ran the PCR reads through MiXCR, one entry per CDR3 protein. This table holds about 9,300 distinct CDR3 sequences, less than 40% found once. Treatment: roughly 10-day PBMC culture with coronavirus spike peptide pools or control peptides (ViraFEST assay). From the unexposed donor, CD4+ T cells were collected ahead of the COVID-19 pandemic (2011-2018). The data were taken from a study of vaccination and CD4 T cells after COVID-19. Germline-derived CDR1 and CDR2 are SGHRS and YFSETQ. The CDR3 has 15 residues. The V and J ends lost 0 bases and 4 bases, in that order; junction bases with no gene match: 5.

The chain recombines TRBV5-1 with TRBJ2-7; TRBD1 matches at 9 bases. The sequenced material came from CD4+ T cells from blood, cultured in vitro. This receptor was taken from a human donor in good health. CDR3 DNA: TGCGCCAGCAGCTTGGGGGGACAGGGAACATACGAGCAGTACTTC. It translates to CASSLGGQGTYEQYF.